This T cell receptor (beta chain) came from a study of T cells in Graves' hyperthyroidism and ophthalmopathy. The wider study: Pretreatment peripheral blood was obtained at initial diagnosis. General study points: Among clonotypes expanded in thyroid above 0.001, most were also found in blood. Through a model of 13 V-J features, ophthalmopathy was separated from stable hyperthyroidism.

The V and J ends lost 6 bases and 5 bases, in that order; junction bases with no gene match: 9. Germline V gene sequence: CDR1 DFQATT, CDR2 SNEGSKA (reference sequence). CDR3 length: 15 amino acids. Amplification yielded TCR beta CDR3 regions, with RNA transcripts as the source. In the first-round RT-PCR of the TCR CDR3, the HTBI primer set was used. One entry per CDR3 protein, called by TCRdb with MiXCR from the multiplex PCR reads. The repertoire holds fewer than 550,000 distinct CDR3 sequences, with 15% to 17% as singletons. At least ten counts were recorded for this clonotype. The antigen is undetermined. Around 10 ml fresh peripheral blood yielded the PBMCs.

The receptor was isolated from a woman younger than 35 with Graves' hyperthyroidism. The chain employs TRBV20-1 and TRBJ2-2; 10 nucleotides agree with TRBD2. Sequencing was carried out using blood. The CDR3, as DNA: TGCAGTGCCTCTCTTAGCGGGGGGATTACCGGGGAGCTGTTTTTT. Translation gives CSASLSGGITGELFF.